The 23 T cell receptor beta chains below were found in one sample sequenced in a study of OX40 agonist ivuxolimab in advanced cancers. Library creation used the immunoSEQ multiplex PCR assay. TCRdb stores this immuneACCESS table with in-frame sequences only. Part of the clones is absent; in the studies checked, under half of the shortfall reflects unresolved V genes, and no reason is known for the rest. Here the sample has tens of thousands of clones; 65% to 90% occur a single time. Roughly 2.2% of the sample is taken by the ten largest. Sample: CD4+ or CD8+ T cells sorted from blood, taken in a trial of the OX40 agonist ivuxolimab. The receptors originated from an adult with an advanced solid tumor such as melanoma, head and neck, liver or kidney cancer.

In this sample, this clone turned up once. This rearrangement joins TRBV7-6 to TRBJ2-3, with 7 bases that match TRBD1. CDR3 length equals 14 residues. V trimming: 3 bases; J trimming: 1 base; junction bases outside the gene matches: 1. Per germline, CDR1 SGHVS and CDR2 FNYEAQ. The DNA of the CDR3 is TGTGCCAGCAGCTTTGGGACAGGCACAGATACGCAGTATTTT. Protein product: CASSFGTGTDTQYF.

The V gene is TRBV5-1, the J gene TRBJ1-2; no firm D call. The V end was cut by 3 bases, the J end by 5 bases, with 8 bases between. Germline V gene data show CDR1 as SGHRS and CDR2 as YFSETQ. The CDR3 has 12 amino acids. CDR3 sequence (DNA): TGCGCCAGCAGCTCGGACGATTATGGCTACACCTTC. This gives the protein CASSSDDYGYTF.

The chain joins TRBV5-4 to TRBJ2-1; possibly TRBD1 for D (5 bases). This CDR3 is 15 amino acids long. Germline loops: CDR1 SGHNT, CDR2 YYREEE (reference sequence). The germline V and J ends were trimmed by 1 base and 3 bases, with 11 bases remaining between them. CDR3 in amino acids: CASSLTQGVYNEQFF. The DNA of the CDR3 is TGTGCCAGCAGCTTGACCCAGGGCGTCTACAATGAGCAGTTCTTC.

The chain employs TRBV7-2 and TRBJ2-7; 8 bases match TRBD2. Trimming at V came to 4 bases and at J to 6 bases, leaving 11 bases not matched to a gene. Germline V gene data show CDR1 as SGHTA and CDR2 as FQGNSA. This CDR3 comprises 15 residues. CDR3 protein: CASSSPRSGRFEQYF. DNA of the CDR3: TGTGCCAGCAGCTCCCCCCGGAGCGGGAGATTCGAGCAGTACTTC.

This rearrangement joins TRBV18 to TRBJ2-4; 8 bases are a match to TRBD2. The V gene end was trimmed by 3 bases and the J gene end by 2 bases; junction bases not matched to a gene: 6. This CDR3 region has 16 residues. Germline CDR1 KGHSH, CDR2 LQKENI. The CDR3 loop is CASSPAGTRSKNIQYF. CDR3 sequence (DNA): TGTGCCAGCTCACCCGCCGGGACTAGGTCCAAAAACATTCAGTACTTC.

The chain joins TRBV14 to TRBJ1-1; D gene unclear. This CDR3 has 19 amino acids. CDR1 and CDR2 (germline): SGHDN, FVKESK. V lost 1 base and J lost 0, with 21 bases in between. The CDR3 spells CASSQGKGSYPLMNTEAFF. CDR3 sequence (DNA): TGTGCCAGCAGCCAAGGGAAGGGTTCTTACCCCCTCATGAACACTGAAGCTTTCTTT.

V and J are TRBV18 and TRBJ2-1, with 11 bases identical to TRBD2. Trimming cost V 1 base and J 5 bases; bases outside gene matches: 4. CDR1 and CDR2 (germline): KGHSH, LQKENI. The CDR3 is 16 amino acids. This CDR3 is CASSPLAGGPNNEQFF. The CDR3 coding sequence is TGTGCCAGCTCACCACTAGCGGGAGGGCCGAACAATGAGCAGTTCTTC.

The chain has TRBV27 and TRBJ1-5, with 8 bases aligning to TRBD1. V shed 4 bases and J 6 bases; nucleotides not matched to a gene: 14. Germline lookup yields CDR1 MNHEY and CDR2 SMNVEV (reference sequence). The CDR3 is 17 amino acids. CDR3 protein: CASSSGIDRGTAQPQHF. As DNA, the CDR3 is TGTGCCAGCAGTTCAGGGATCGACAGGGGCACAGCTCAGCCCCAGCATTTT.

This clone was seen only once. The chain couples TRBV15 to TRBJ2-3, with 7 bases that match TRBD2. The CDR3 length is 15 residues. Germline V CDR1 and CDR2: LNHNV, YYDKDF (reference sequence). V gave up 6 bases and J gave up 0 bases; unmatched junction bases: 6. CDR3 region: CATREGGISTDTQYF. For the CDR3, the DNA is TGTGCCACCAGGGAGGGAGGGATTAGCACAGATACGCAGTATTTT.

CDR3 in DNA: TGTGCCAGCAGCTCCGCGGGCCCCCAGAATACGCAGTATTTT. Protein: CASSSAGPQNTQYF. The J gene is TRBJ2-3, the V gene TRBV11-2; the D gene is possibly TRBD2 (5 bases). With 4 bases removed from V and 7 bases from J, the gap between germline ends came to 15 bases. Germline CDR1 and CDR2: SGHAT and FQNNGV. This CDR3 has 14 residues.

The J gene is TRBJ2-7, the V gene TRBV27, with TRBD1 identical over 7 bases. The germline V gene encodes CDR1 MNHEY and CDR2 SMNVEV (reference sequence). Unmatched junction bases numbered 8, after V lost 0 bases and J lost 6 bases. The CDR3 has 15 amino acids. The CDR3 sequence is CASSLSGWDRPEQYF. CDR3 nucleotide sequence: TGTGCCAGCAGTTTATCTGGATGGGACAGACCCGAGCAGTACTTC.

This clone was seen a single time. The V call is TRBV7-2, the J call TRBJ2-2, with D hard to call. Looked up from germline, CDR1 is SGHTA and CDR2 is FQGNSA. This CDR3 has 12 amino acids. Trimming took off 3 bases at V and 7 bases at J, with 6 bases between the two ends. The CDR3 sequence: CASSFAYGELFF. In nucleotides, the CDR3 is TGTGCCAGCAGCTTCGCGTACGGGGAGCTGTTTTTT.

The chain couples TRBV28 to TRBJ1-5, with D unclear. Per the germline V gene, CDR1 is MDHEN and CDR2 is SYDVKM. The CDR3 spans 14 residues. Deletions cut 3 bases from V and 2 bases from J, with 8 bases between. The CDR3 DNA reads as TGTGCCAGCAGTTTTGGGTACGGCAATCAGCCCCAGCATTTT. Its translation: CASSFGYGNQPQHF.

The CDR3 is CASSLDERGSPLHF. The CDR3 coding sequence is TGTGCCAGCAGCTTGGATGAACGGGGTTCACCCCTCCACTTT. J is TRBJ1-6 and V is TRBV5-4; no definite D call. This CDR3 has 14 residues. Germline assignment: CDR1 SGHNT and CDR2 YYREEE (reference sequence). Between the trimmed V and J ends, which lost 0 bases and 9 bases, there was a span of 10 bases.

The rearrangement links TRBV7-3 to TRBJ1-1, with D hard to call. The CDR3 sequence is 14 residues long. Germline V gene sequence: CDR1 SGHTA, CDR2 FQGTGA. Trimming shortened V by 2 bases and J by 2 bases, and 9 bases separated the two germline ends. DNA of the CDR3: TGTGCCAGCAGCTTAGACCCGGCTAACACTGAAGCTTTCTTT. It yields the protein CASSLDPANTEAFF.

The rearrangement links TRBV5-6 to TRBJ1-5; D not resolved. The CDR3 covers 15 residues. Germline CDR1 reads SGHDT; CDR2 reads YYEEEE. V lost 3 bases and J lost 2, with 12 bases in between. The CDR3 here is CASSSAIRGNQPQHF. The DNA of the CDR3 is TGTGCCAGCAGCTCGGCAATTAGGGGCAATCAGCCCCAGCATTTT.

CDR3 DNA sequence: TGTGCCAGCAGCTTAAACAGGGCGAACACCGGGGAGCTGTTTTTT. Its translation: CASSLNRANTGELFF. The chain uses TRBV7-3 and TRBJ2-2; a possible D gene is TRBD1 (6 bases). The CDR3 covers 15 residues. CDR1 and CDR2 (germline): SGHTA, FQGTGA. The germline V and J ends were trimmed by 1 base and 0 bases, with 6 bases remaining between them.

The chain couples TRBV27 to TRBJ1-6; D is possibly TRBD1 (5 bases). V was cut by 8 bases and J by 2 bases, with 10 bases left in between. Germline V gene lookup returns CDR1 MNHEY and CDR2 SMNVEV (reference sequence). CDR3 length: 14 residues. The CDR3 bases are TGTGCCAGCCGGCCGGGGGCCTATAATTCACCCCTCCACTTT. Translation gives CASRPGAYNSPLHF.

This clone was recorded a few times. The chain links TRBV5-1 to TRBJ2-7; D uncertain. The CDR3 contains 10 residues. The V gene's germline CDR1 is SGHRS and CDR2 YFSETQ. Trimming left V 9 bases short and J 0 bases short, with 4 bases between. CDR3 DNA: TGCGCCACCACCTCCTACGAGCAGTACTTC. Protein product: CATTSYEQYF.

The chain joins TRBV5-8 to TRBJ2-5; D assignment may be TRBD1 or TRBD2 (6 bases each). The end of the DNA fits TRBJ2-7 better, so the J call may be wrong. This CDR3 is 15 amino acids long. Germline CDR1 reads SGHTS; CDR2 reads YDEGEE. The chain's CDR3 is CASSFMVLRGDEQYF. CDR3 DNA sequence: TGTGCCAGCAGCTTTATGGTCCTGAGGGGGGACGAGCAGTACTTC.

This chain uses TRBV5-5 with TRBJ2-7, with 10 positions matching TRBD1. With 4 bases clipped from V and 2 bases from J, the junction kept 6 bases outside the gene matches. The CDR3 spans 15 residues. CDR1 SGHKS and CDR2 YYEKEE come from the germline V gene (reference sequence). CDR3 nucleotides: TGTGCCAGCAGCATCGGAGGACAGGGGGCCTACGAGCAGTACTTC. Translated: CASSIGGQGAYEQYF.

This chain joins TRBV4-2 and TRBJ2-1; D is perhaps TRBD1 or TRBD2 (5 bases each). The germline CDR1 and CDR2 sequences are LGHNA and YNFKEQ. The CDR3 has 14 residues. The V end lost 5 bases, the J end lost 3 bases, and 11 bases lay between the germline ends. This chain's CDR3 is CASSSAGGYNEQFF. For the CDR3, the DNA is TGTGCCAGCAGCAGCGCTGGGGGCTACAATGAGCAGTTCTTC.

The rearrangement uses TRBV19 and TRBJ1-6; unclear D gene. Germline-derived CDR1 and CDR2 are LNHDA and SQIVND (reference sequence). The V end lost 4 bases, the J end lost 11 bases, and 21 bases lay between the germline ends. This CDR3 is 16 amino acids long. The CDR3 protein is CASSNQVPRADAPLHF. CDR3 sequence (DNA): TGTGCCAGTAGTAACCAGGTGCCCCGGGCCGATGCACCCCTCCACTTT.